Below are 24 T cell receptor beta chains sequenced from a single sample in a study of regulatory T cells in long-lasting Graves disease. Time point indicated: newly diagnosed GD, antithyroid drugs for less than 3 months. The TCR library was made from RNA that had been extracted from PBMCs in TRIzol. For TCR beta, libraries came from iRepertoire HTBI primers and Arm-PCR of CDR3 regions. One entry per CDR3 protein, called by TCRdb with MiXCR from the multiplex PCR reads. The sample records a few hundred thousand distinct CDR3 sequences, roughly 12% being singletons. These records were also assigned to another study, of T cells in Graves' hyperthyroidism and ophthalmopathy.

Here the sequenced sample was peripheral blood mononuclear cells (PBMCs), taken at new diagnosis, from a patient treated with antithyroid drugs. Source of these receptors: a woman in her late teens or twenties with Graves disease.

The table lists this clonotype with a few counts. The gene calls are TRBV19 and TRBJ2-5; D is possibly TRBD2 (6 bases). This CDR3 region has 16 residues. Trimming pared 6 bases from V and 5 bases from J, leaving 22 bases between. Germline assignment: CDR1 LNHDA and CDR2 SQIVND (reference sequence). The CDR3 DNA sequence: TGTGCCAGTAGCCGTATTGCGGGGACCCTGGGGGAGACCCAGTACTTC. This translates into CASSRIAGTLGETQYF.

This clonotype was counted between two and nine times. The rearrangement joins TRBV27 to TRBJ2-5; D gene uncertain. CDR1 MNHEY and CDR2 SMNVEV come from the germline V gene (reference sequence). V was trimmed by 10 bases and J by 5 bases, leaving 11 bases between them. The CDR3 contains 11 residues. The CDR3 nucleotides read TGTGCCATCAATATTAATGAGACCCAGTACTTC. It translates to CAININETQYF.

The CDR3 sequence is CASSKNEDRIRRYGYTF. The CDR3 coding sequence is TGTGCCAGCAGCAAGAACGAGGACAGAATTCGGCGCTATGGCTACACCTTC. The chain has TRBV7-9 and TRBJ1-2; possible D gene TRBD1, 6 bases. The CDR3 length is 17 residues. Germline V gene lookup returns CDR1 SEHNR and CDR2 FQNEAQ (reference sequence). Trimming cost V 5 bases and J 4 bases, with 23 bases left between them.

Turning to this clonotype: One base away lies a much larger clone, so this may be a sequencing read error. The chain uses TRBV20-1 and TRBJ2-3; D may be TRBD1 or TRBD2 (5 bases each). The tail of the sequence fits TRBJ2-7 better, so the J call may be wrong. Germline V gene lookup returns CDR1 DFQATT and CDR2 SNEGSKA (reference sequence). This CDR3 region has 14 residues. CDR3: CSPTRDPGIYEQYF. The CDR3 nucleotides read TGCAGTCCGACCAGGGACCCAGGGATCTATGAGCAGTACTTC.

This clonotype was recorded at least ten times. The CDR3 DNA follows: TGTGCCAGCAGCCCTCATCGGACGAACACTGAAGCTTTCTTT. Translated: CASSPHRTNTEAFF. The chain is built from TRBV28 and TRBJ1-1; D unresolved. V lost 6 bases and J lost 1, with 12 bases in between. The CDR3 spans 14 residues. CDR1 MDHEN and CDR2 SYDVKM come from the germline V gene.

The sample holds many counts of this clonotype. The J gene is TRBJ2-1, the V gene TRBV11-2, with TRBD2 matching 13 bases. The CDR3 totals 17 residues. V gave up 5 bases and J gave up 2 bases; unmatched junction bases: 6. The V gene's germline CDR1 is SGHAT and CDR2 FQNNGV. CDR3 in amino acids: CASSRRGLAGPYNEQFF. Written as DNA, the CDR3 is TGTGCCAGCAGCCGCCGGGGACTAGCGGGACCCTACAATGAGCAGTTCTTC.

This clonotype showed up many times. CDR3 nucleotides: TGTGCCAGCCGGATTAGGGGTGGTAATTCACCCCTCCACTTT. The encoded protein is CASRIRGGNSPLHF. The chain has TRBV7-2 and TRBJ1-6, with a tentative D call TRBD1 (5 bases). V lost 8 bases to trimming and J lost 6 bases, with 14 bases between them. The CDR3 has 14 amino acids. Germline assignment: CDR1 SGHTA and CDR2 FQGNSA.

This clonotype showed up many times. The chain joins TRBV20-1 to TRBJ1-6; perhaps TRBD1 as D (5 bases). The CDR3 runs 15 residues. V was trimmed by 6 bases and J by 9 bases, leaving 21 bases between them. CDR1 is DFQATT, CDR2 SNEGSKA, per germline (reference sequence). In DNA form, the CDR3 reads TGCAGTGCGACCCTTGATGGGGGGGAAGTTTCACCCCTCCACTTT. This sequence encodes CSATLDGGEVSPLHF.

The chain recombines TRBV7-3 with TRBJ1-1; 7 bases agree with TRBD1. CDR1 and CDR2 (germline): SGHTA, FQGTGA. The CDR3 contains 14 residues. V gave up 5 bases and J gave up 0 bases; unmatched junction bases: 3. Here the CDR3 reads CASSMGQLNTEAFF. For the CDR3, the DNA is TGTGCCAGCAGCATGGGACAGCTGAACACTGAAGCTTTCTTT.

In this sample, this clonotype turned up many times. This rearrangement joins TRBV6-1 to TRBJ2-7; D may match TRBD1 or TRBD2 (6 bases each). The V end lost 6 bases, the J end lost 2 bases, and 14 bases lay between the germline ends. Germline assignment: CDR1 MNHNS and CDR2 SASEGT. The CDR3 runs to 14 residues. The DNA of the CDR3 is TGTGCCAGCAGCGGTAGTAGGGGGGCCTACGAGCAGTACGTC. Its protein is CASSGSRGAYEQYV.

Concerning this clonotype itself: A read error may account for a junction end that differs from germline. The chain joins TRBV9 to TRBJ2-4; D uncertain. The J call is in doubt because the DNA end fits TRBJ2-1 better. This CDR3 region has 13 residues. Germline CDR1 reads SGDLS; CDR2 reads YYNGEE. CDR3: CASSVGLLNGQFF. As DNA, the CDR3 is TGTGCCAGCAGCGTAGGACTGCTTAATGGGCAGTTCTTC.

This clonotype has more than one count but fewer than ten. The V gene is TRBV5-1, the J gene TRBJ2-2; perhaps TRBD2 as D (5 bases). There are 13 residues in the CDR3. Germline CDR1 reads SGHRS; CDR2 reads YFSETQ. V gave up 3 bases and J gave up 8 bases, with 11 bases separating them. The CDR3 protein is CASSSGSKGELFF. The CDR3 DNA reads TGCGCCAGCAGCTCGGGATCTAAGGGGGAGCTGTTTTTT.

Many counts were recorded for this clonotype. This chain joins TRBV12-3 or TRBV12-4 and TRBJ2-1; 8 positions agree with TRBD2. The length of the CDR3 is 13 residues. V dropped 8 bases and J dropped 8; count of bases not matched to a gene: 8. The CDR3: CASRARGGYEQFF. CDR3 in DNA: TGTGCCAGCCGCGCTCGGGGGGGCTATGAGCAGTTCTTC.

A few counts support this clonotype. The genes are TRBV5-1 and TRBJ2-3; 10 bases fit TRBD2. Gene TRBJ2-5 matches the end of the DNA better, so the J call may be wrong. Germline CDR1 SGHRS, CDR2 YFSETQ. The CDR3 contains 13 residues. The CDR3 nucleotides read TGCGCCAGCAGCATAGGGACTAGCGAAACCCAGTACTTC. It translates to CASSIGTSETQYF.

This clonotype was found a few times. The chain employs TRBV15 and TRBJ2-1, with D possibly matching TRBD2 (5 bases). This CDR3 is built from 17 residues. CDR1 is LNHNV and CDR2 is YYDKDF in the germline V gene (reference sequence). Trimming shortened V by 0 bases and J by 4 bases, and 16 bases separated the two germline ends. CDR3 residues: CATSREGGLPQYNEQFF. The CDR3 bases are TGTGCCACCAGCAGAGAAGGAGGTCTACCCCAGTACAATGAGCAGTTCTTC.

The V call is TRBV7-9, the J call TRBJ2-4; TRBD2 aligns across 8 bases. Germline-derived CDR1 and CDR2 are SEHNR and FQNEAQ (reference sequence). The ends lost 2 bases at V and 6 bases at J; junction bases unmatched: 3. This CDR3 is 14 amino acids long. CDR3 sequence (DNA): TGTGCCAGCAGCTTATCGGGGGGGACAAACATTCAGTACTTC. It specifies CASSLSGGTNIQYF.

There are many counts of this clonotype. In DNA, the CDR3 is TGTGCCAGCAGCTTAACCCCGACAGATACGCAGTATTTT. This encodes CASSLTPTDTQYF. The V gene is TRBV7-3, the J gene TRBJ2-3; D gene uncertain. The V gene lost 0 bases and the J gene lost 3 bases, with 4 bases spanning the gap. Looked up from germline, CDR1 is SGHTA and CDR2 is FQGTGA. CDR3 size: 13 residues.

This clonotype was found many times. This rearrangement joins TRBV6-2 or TRBV6-3 to TRBJ2-7; 9 positions match TRBD2. Germline V gene lookup returns CDR1 MNHEY and CDR2 SVGEGT. V lost 0 bases to trimming and J lost 3 bases; unmatched junction nucleotides: 3. This CDR3 has 15 residues. CDR3 protein: CASSYSGLAGYEQYF. The CDR3 nucleotides are TGTGCCAGCAGTTACTCGGGACTAGCTGGCTACGAGCAGTACTTC.

This chain connects TRBV19 to TRBJ2-5; D perhaps matches TRBD1 (5 bases). The DNA end is more similar to TRBJ2-1, so the J call may be wrong. The CDR3 covers 13 residues. Per germline, CDR1 LNHDA and CDR2 SQIVND (reference sequence). CDR3 bases: TGTGCCAGTAGTACCGGTAGGGGCCATGAGCAGTTCTTC. Amino acids: CASSTGRGHEQFF.

In this sample, this clonotype turned up many times. The genes are TRBV7-8 and TRBJ2-2; D perhaps matches TRBD2 (5 bases). V lost 7 bases to trimming and J lost 0 bases, with 9 bases between them. This CDR3 is 14 amino acids long. Germline CDR1 SGHVS, CDR2 FQNEAQ. The DNA of the CDR3 is TGTGCCAGCAACGTACTAGCGAACACCGGGGAGCTGTTTTTT. The encoded protein is CASNVLANTGELFF.

The V gene is TRBV27, the J gene TRBJ1-6; D unresolved. CDR1 is MNHEY, CDR2 SMNVEV, per germline (reference sequence). V gave up 0 bases and J gave up 1 base, with 13 bases separating them. The length of the CDR3 is 18 residues. CDR3 sequence (DNA): TGTGCCAGCAGTTTATCACCCTCCTGGGTATCCTATAATTCACCCCTCCACTTT. Translating gives CASSLSPSWVSYNSPLHF.

In this sample, this clonotype turned up many times. This rearrangement joins TRBV6-5 to TRBJ1-4, with D perhaps matching TRBD1 (6 bases). The V gene's germline CDR1 is MNHEY and CDR2 SVGAGI. The germline V and J ends were trimmed by 6 bases and 8 bases, with 13 bases remaining between them. This CDR3 is 13 amino acids long. CDR3 protein: CASRYRAREKLFF. The CDR3 nucleotides read TGTGCCAGCAGATACAGGGCAAGAGAAAAACTGTTTTTT.

This clonotype was observed at least ten times. The CDR3 sequence is CASRPPPNYGYTF. CDR3 nucleotides: TGTGCCAGCAGACCCCCTCCAAACTATGGCTACACCTTC. This chain uses TRBV28 with TRBJ1-2; the D is unclear. The V and J ends lost 6 bases and 2 bases respectively, with 10 bases between them. Germline lookup yields CDR1 MDHEN and CDR2 SYDVKM. This CDR3 spans 13 amino acids.

The table lists this clonotype with many counts. The chain combines TRBV12-3 or TRBV12-4 with TRBJ2-1, with TRBD1 matching 8 bases. Trimming cost V 6 bases and J 6 bases; bases outside gene matches: 13. This CDR3 comprises 16 residues. For the CDR3, the DNA is TGTGCCAGCAGCTTCGGGGGACAGGTGGTGTCCAATGAGCAGTTCTTC. It specifies CASSFGGQVVSNEQFF.